Detailed here is one TCR beta chain. PCR primers comprised 60 Vbeta and 13 Jbeta primers. Assay: immunoSEQ multiplex PCR; the TCRdb copy retains only in-frame clones and omits some. The sample includes approximately 130,000 clones, roughly 9% of them seen just once. This sample is part of a study of cytomegalovirus exposure and HLA in healthy donors. V lost 3 bases and J lost 1, with 12 bases in between. CDR3 length: 15 amino acids. Germline-derived CDR1 and CDR2 are LNHDA and SQIVND (reference sequence). The chain links TRBV19 to TRBJ1-1; possible D gene TRBD1, 6 bases. The TCR originated in a woman aged 40 to 55 in good health and CMV-seropositive. Sequencing used PBMCs. The DNA for the CDR3 is TGTGCCAGTAGTATTGGGGGCCTTGGGAACACTGAAGCTTTCTTT. Encoded protein: CASSIGGLGNTEAFF.